The 10 T cell receptor beta chains presented below share a single source sample, sequenced in a study. TCRdb fed the RT-PCR reads into MiXCR, producing one record per CDR3 protein. The sample lists about 680,000 distinct CDR3 sequences, about 14% seen once, with roughly 3.9% in the top ten. The sample was memory CD4+ T cells from blood. All receptors derive from a female donor in good health, serving as a healthy control.

The chain uses TRBV20-1 and TRBJ2-3, with TRBD2 as a possible D gene (5 bases). The germline CDR1 and CDR2 sequences are DFQATT and SNEGSKA (reference sequence). Between the trimmed V and J ends, which lost 5 bases and 2 bases, there was a span of 17 bases. The CDR3 totals 15 residues. As DNA, the CDR3 is TGCAGTGCTGGAGGATACGGCGGAGTCACAGATACGCAGTATTTT. Its translation is CSAGGYGGVTDTQYF.

The rearrangement joins TRBV19 to TRBJ1-4, with TRBD1 matching over 10 bases. V lost 2 bases to trimming and J lost 8 bases; unmatched junction nucleotides: 2. CDR3 length equals 14 residues. From germline, CDR1 is LNHDA and CDR2 SQIVND (reference sequence). CDR3 in DNA: TGTGCCAGTAGTATACTGGGACAGGGGGAAAAACTGTTTTTT. It encodes CASSILGQGEKLFF.

This sequence joins TRBV11-2 and TRBJ1-1; a possible D gene is TRBD1 (6 bases). The CDR3 consists of 14 residues. Trimming cost V 3 bases and J 3 bases, with 11 bases left between them. Germline V gene sequence: CDR1 SGHAT, CDR2 FQNNGV. The CDR3 DNA sequence: TGTGCCAGCAGCTTTCGGACAGACGACACTGAAGCTTTCTTT. This translates into CASSFRTDDTEAFF.

The rearrangement joins TRBV12-3 or TRBV12-4 to TRBJ1-2; no definite D call. The V gene lost 3 bases and the J gene lost 4 bases, with 12 bases spanning the gap. The CDR3 is 14 residues long. The CDR3 protein is CASSFDGRAYGYTF. The CDR3 DNA reads TGTGCCAGCAGTTTTGATGGCAGAGCCTATGGCTACACCTTC.

This clonotype was detected many times. V usage is TRBV5-5 and J usage is TRBJ2-1, with 8 bases fitting TRBD1. The CDR3 is 16 amino acids. V lost 2 bases and J lost 7; bases outside the gene matches: 11. Germline assignment: CDR1 SGHKS and CDR2 YYEKEE (reference sequence). CDR3 region: CASSLSSGQVMNEQFF. As DNA, the CDR3 is TGTGCCAGCAGCTTAAGTTCGGGACAGGTTATGAATGAGCAGTTCTTC.

The chain recombines TRBV4-2 with TRBJ2-6; D is possibly TRBD2 (5 bases). Germline CDR1 reads LGHNA; CDR2 reads YNFKEQ. The CDR3 runs 17 residues. Trimming left V 4 bases short and J 0 bases short, with 13 bases between. CDR3 in DNA: TGTGCCAGCAGCCTTAACTTGAGGGACTCTGGGGCCAACGTCCTGACTTTC. Translating gives CASSLNLRDSGANVLTF.

Ten or more counts support this clonotype. The chain is built from TRBV4-3 and TRBJ2-1, with 10 bases aligning to TRBD2. The CDR3 sequence is 16 residues long. V dropped 0 bases and J dropped 2; count of bases not matched to a gene: 1. From germline, CDR1 is LGHNA and CDR2 YSLEER. As DNA, the CDR3 is TGCGCCAGCAGCCAAGAAGGACTAGCGGCCTACAATGAGCAGTTCTTC. Translating gives CASSQEGLAAYNEQFF.

This clonotype has more than one count but fewer than ten. The chain joins TRBV6-2 or TRBV6-3 to TRBJ2-1, with TRBD2 as a possible D gene (5 bases). V dropped 6 bases and J dropped 2 bases, with 14 bases sitting between them. The CDR3 covers 15 residues. CDR1 is MNHEY and CDR2 is SVGEGT in the germline V gene. The chain's CDR3 is CASRRESGTYNEQFF. The CDR3 DNA follows: TGTGCCAGCAGAAGGGAGTCCGGCACCTACAATGAGCAGTTCTTC.

The chain carries TRBV15 and TRBJ1-1; D is possibly TRBD1 (5 bases). The CDR3 sequence is 12 residues long. In germline, CDR1 is LNHNV, CDR2 YYDKDF (reference sequence). Trimming took off 3 bases at V and 4 bases at J, with 6 bases between the two ends. This chain's CDR3 is CATSRQGTEAFF. As DNA, the CDR3 is TGTGCCACCAGCAGGCAGGGCACTGAAGCTTTCTTT.

V gene TRBV6-1 combines with J gene TRBJ1-1; D is uncertain. CDR1 and CDR2 from the germline V gene are MNHNS and SASEGT. The CDR3 is 13 amino acids. V shed 1 base and J shed 5 bases, with 8 bases lying between them. CDR3 amino acids: CASSEVMETEAFF. CDR3 in DNA: TGTGCCAGCAGTGAAGTCATGGAGACTGAAGCTTTCTTT.